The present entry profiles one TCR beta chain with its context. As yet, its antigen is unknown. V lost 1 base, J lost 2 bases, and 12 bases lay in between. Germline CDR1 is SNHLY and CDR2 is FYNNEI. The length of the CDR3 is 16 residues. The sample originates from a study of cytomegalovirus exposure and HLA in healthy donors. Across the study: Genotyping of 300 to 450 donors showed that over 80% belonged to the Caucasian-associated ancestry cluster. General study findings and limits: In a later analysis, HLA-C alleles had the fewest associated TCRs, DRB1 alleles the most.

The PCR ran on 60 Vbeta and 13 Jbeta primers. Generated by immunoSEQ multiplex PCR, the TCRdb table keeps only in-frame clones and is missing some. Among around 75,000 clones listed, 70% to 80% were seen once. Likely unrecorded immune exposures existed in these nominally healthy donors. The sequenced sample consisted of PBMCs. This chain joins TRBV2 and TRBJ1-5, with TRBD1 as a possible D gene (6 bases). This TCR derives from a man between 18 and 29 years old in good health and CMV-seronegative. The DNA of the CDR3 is TGTGCCAGCAGTGAAGGGGCAGGGGTTGGCAATCAGCCCCAGCATTTT. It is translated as CASSEGAGVGNQPQHF.